The rows below give T cell receptor beta chains drawn from one sample of a study of cytomegalovirus exposure and HLA in healthy donors. Assay: immunoSEQ multiplex PCR; the TCRdb copy retains only in-frame clones and omits some. The sample has about 190,000 clones, over 70% seen once; the top ten hold roughly 1.6%. Sequenced input: PBMCs. These receptors all stem from a woman younger than 30 in good health and CMV-seronegative. CDR3s include the opening cysteine and the closing phenylalanine or tryptophan. The D gene is left open where the match is weak. The listing skips clone size in some rows; elsewhere it reads once, few, many or a size class.

V,J,D,size,DNA,CDR3
TRBV6-1,TRBJ2-3,.,.,TGTGCCAGCAGTGAAAACTTAGCTCGTAACGCAGATACGCAGTATTTT,CASSENLARNADTQYF
TRBV5-4,TRBJ2-3,.,.,TGTGCCAGCAGCACCGCTAGTAGCACAGATACGCAGTATTTT,CASSTASSTDTQYF
TRBV10-3,TRBJ2-5,TRBD1,.,TGTGCCATCAGGGAGGACAGGGGAGGAGAGACCCAGTACTTC,CAIREDRGGETQYF
TRBV11-2,TRBJ2-5,TRBD1,.,TGTGCCAGCAGCATTGACAGGGCAGAGACCCAGTACTTC,CASSIDRAETQYF
TRBV13,TRBJ2-1,.,.,TGTGCCAGCAGCCAACACCTAGGTAATCATGAGCAGTTCTTC,CASSQHLGNHEQFF
TRBV19,TRBJ1-3,.,.,TGTGCCAGTACCATAACAGGGTCCTCTGGAAACACCATATATTTT,CASTITGSSGNTIYF
TRBV7-9,TRBJ1-5,TRBD1,.,TGTTCCAGCAGCCTATCTCCTGGACAGGGAGGGAGGTCAAATCAGCCCCAGCATTTT,CSSSLSPGQGGRSNQPQHF
TRBV10-3,TRBJ2-1,TRBD2,.,TGTGCCATCAGTGAACTTAGGGGGGCAGCGGGAGGCGACAATGAGCAGTTCTTC,CAISELRGAAGGDNEQFF
TRBV11-1,TRBJ2-7,TRBD1,.,TGTGCCAGCAGCTCGACCGGGACAGGCTTATACGAGCAGTACTTC,CASSSTGTGLYEQYF
TRBV28,TRBJ1-5,.,few,TGTGCCAGCAGGTCCATACAGGGTGGTGCGAAGCCCCAGCATTTT,CASRSIQGGAKPQHF
TRBV28,TRBJ1-6,TRBD1,.,TGTGCCAGCCGACAGGGCTATAATTCACCCCTCCACTTT,CASRQGYNSPLHF
TRBV27,TRBJ2-5,.,.,TGTGCCAGCAGTAGCCGACCAGAGGGTATAGAGACCCAGTACTTC,CASSSRPEGIETQYF
TRBV6-5,TRBJ1-5,TRBD1,few,TGTGCCAGCAGTGCAACAGGGGGAGGCGGGCAGCCCCAGCATTTT,CASSATGGGGQPQHF
TRBV2,TRBJ2-6,.,.,TGTGCCAGCAGTAGGGGGTCCTCTGGGGCCAACGTCCTGACTTTC,CASSRGSSGANVLTF
TRBV5-8,TRBJ1-2,.,.,TGTGCCAGCATCGTAGTCTACGGAGAGGCTCCTAATGGCTACACCTTC,CASIVVYGEAPNGYTF
TRBV18,TRBJ2-7,TRBD2,.,TGTGCCAGCTCACCAGGGACGGGGGGCGAGCAGTACTTC,CASSPGTGGEQYF
TRBV4-2,TRBJ2-1,TRBD2,few,TGTGCCAGCAGCCAAGTGAGCGGGGGGACCTACAATGAGCAGTTCTTC,CASSQVSGGTYNEQFF
TRBV5-4,TRBJ1-1,.,.,TGTGCCAGCAGCTATGACCGCAGGGGAAGTGAAGCTTTCTTT,CASSYDRRGSEAFF
TRBV15,TRBJ2-1,.,.,TGTGCCACCAGCAGAGACCCTAGCTATGAGCAGTTCTTC,CATSRDPSYEQFF
TRBV27,TRBJ2-1,TRBD2,.,TGTGCCAGCTCCGGGACTAGCGTATACAATGAGCAGTTCTTC,CASSGTSVYNEQFF
TRBV5-1,TRBJ2-7,TRBD2,.,TGCGCCAGCAGCTTGGACGGGGGGTCTATCAACGAGCAGTACTTC,CASSLDGGSINEQYF
TRBV6-1,TRBJ2-3,TRBD1,few,TGTGCCAGCAGGGGGCCCGGACAGGGCTCAGATACGCAGTATTTT,CASRGPGQGSDTQYF
TRBV6-5,TRBJ2-7,.,.,TGTGCCAGCAGTTACGATTGGCACGCGGATAGCTACGAGCAGTACTTC,CASSYDWHADSYEQYF
TRBV11-2,TRBJ2-3,TRBD2,.,TGTGCCAGCAGCGTACTAGCGGGAGCCGGAGATACGCAGTATTTT,CASSVLAGAGDTQYF
TRBV29-1,TRBJ1-5,.,once,TGCAGCGTTGGTGAATCGGGGGGTCGGCCCCAGCATTTT,CSVGESGGRPQHF
TRBV5-1,TRBJ2-3,.,few,TGCGCCAGCAGCGCTGCGGGATTTGGAGATACGCAGTATTTT,CASSAAGFGDTQYF
TRBV6-1,TRBJ2-7,.,.,TGTGCCAGCAGTGGCCGTCAGGGGACCTACGAGCAGTACTTC,CASSGRQGTYEQYF
TRBV5-4,TRBJ2-5,TRBD1,.,TGTGCCAGCAGCTTACAGGGGGCCCAAGAGACCCAGTACTTC,CASSLQGAQETQYF
TRBV7-8,TRBJ1-6,.,.,TGTGCCAGCAGCAGCAGGGAAGATTGGAATTCACCCCTCCACTTT,CASSSREDWNSPLHF
TRBV10-1,TRBJ2-7,TRBD1,.,TGCGCCAGCAGGGGGGACAGGGACCTCTACGAGCAGTACTTC,CASRGDRDLYEQYF
TRBV9,TRBJ2-1,TRBD2,.,TGTGCCAGCAGCCCTAGAGCGGGAGCTGAGAATGAGCAGTTCTTC,CASSPRAGAENEQFF
TRBV6-5,TRBJ1-6,.,few,TGTGCCAGCAGTTCGGAGCCAAATAATTCACCCCTCCACTTT,CASSSEPNNSPLHF
TRBV18,TRBJ1-2,.,few,TGTGCCAGCTCACCACAGGGGGACTATGGCTACACCTTC,CASSPQGDYGYTF
TRBV5-4,TRBJ1-1,.,few,TGTGCCAGCACTCCCCCGGGGTCTGGGAACACTGAAGCTTTCTTT,CASTPPGSGNTEAFF
TRBV30,TRBJ2-7,TRBD2,once,TGTGCCTGGAGTTTCGGGACTAGCGGGGAGCAGTACTTC,CAWSFGTSGEQYF
TRBV7-3,TRBJ2-3,.,.,TGTGCCAGCAGCTTAGGGGCCCTCCGCACAGATACGCAGTATTTT,CASSLGALRTDTQYF
TRBV5-1,TRBJ1-1,TRBD1,.,TGCGCCAGCAGCTCCTGGGGGACAGGGGGCACTGAAGCTTTCTTT,CASSSWGTGGTEAFF
TRBV15,TRBJ1-2,.,.,TGTGCCACCAGCAGGGAGAGAAACTATGGCTACACCTTC,CATSRERNYGYTF
TRBV13,TRBJ2-7,.,.,TGTGCCAGCAGCCCCGACAGGACCGACACCTCCTACGAGCAGTACTTC,CASSPDRTDTSYEQYF
TRBV6-1,TRBJ1-4,.,once,TGTGCCAGCAGTGAACCTGGGGGCAGGGCTAATGAAAAACTGTTTTTT,CASSEPGGRANEKLFF
TRBV6-1,TRBJ2-3,TRBD1,.,TGTGCCAGCAGCTTAGGACAGGGGGTAGATACGCAGTATTTT,CASSLGQGVDTQYF